This T cell receptor (beta chain) comes out of a study of cytomegalovirus exposure and HLA in healthy donors. Findings and caveats of the study: Later analysis revealed greater clonal expansion in HLA-associated TCR beta chains than in equally common others. The classifier, whose performance was assessed in both the original and validation cohorts, reportedly diagnosed cytomegalovirus status with high specificity and sensitivity. The dataset shows that most TCR sequences were rare, while some public TCRs occurred in many donors.

Germline V gene sequence: CDR1 MNHEY, CDR2 SMNVEV (reference sequence). The germline V and J ends were trimmed by 3 bases and 5 bases, with 8 bases remaining between them. The CDR3 runs to 13 residues. As regards this clone: Antigen specificity is unknown.

The PCR had 60 Vbeta and 13 Jbeta primers. Clones were sequenced by immunoSEQ multiplex PCR, and TCRdb holds only the in-frame ones, with some missing. The sample data list 91,000 or so clones. The TCR originated in a woman aged 25 to 39 in good health and CMV-seronegative. The V and J genes are TRBV27 and TRBJ2-4; D is perhaps TRBD2 (5 bases). The sequenced material came from PBMCs. The CDR3 here is CASSLNGENIQYF. CDR3 DNA: TGTGCCAGCAGTTTGAACGGGGAAAACATTCAGTACTTC.